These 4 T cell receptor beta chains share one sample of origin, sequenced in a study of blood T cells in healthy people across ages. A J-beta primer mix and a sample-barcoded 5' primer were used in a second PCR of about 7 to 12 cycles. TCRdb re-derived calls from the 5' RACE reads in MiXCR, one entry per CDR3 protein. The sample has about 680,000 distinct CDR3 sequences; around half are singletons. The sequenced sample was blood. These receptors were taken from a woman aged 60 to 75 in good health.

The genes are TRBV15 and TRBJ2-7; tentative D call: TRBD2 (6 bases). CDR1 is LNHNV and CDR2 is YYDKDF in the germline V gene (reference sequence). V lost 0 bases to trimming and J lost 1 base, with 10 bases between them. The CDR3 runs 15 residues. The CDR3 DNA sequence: TGTGCCACCAGCAGAGAGGTGGGGAGGTCCTACGAGCAGTACTTC. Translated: CATSREVGRSYEQYF.

The CDR3 nucleotides read TGTGCCACCAGTGATCGGTATAACTACGAGCAGTACTTC. Protein sequence: CATSDRYNYEQYF. The rearrangement joins TRBV24-1 to TRBJ2-7; D ambiguous. Trimming cost V 3 bases and J 3 bases, with 8 bases left between them. The germline gives CDR1 KGHDR, CDR2 SFDVKD. The CDR3 is made up of 13 amino acids.

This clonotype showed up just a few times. CDR3 in DNA: TGTGCCAGCAGCCCCGGACAGGTGCAGTTCTTC. Translating gives CASSPGQVQFF. The chain combines TRBV7-3 with TRBJ2-1; 7 nucleotides match TRBD1. This CDR3 comprises 11 residues. V lost 5 bases and J lost 12; bases outside the gene matches: 4. CDR1 and CDR2 from the germline V gene are SGHTA and FQGTGA. The full variable domain, with the rest looked up from reference TRBV7-3 and TRBJ2-1, is GAGVSQTPSNKVTEKGKYVELRCDPISGHTALYWYRQSLGQGPEFLIYFQGTGAADDSGLPNDRFFAVRPEGSVSTLKIQRTERGDSAVYLCASSPGQVQFFGPGTRLTVL.

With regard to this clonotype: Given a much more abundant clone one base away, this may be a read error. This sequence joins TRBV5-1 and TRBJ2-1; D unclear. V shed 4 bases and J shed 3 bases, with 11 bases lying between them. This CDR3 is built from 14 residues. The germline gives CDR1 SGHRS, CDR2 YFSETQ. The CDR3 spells CASSVGSDYNEQFF. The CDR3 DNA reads TGCGCCAGCAGCGTGGGGTCGGACTACAATGAGCAGTTCTTC.